This T cell receptor (beta chain) stems from a study of siplizumab effects on memory and regulatory T cells. Libraries were prepared by immunoSEQ multiplex PCR; TCRdb keeps only in-frame clonotypes and omits some of them. Of some 73,000 clones listed, roughly 93% are singletons. Trimming at V came to 1 base and at J to 4 bases, leaving 7 bases not matched to a gene. The CDR3 runs 16 residues. Germline CDR1 is SEHNR and CDR2 is FQNEAQ (reference sequence). V and J are TRBV7-9 and TRBJ2-3; 8 bases map to TRBD2. Sequenced sample: CD8+ T cells sorted from blood. The origin of this receptor is a human donor in good health. This CDR3 is CASSLGLAGDADTQYF. Here the CDR3 DNA reads TGTGCCAGCAGCTTAGGGCTAGCGGGCGATGCAGATACGCAGTATTTT.